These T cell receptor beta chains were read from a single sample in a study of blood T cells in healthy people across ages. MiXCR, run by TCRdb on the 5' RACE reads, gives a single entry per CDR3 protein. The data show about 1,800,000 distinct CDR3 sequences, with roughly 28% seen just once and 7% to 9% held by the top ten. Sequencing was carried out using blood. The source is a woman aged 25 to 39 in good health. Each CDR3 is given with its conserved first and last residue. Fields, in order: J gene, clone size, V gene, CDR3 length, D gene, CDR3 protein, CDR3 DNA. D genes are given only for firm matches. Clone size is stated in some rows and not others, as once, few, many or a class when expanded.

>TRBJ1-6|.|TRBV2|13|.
CASSGVSYSPLHF
TGTGCCAGCAGTGGGGTATCCTATTCACCCCTCCACTTT
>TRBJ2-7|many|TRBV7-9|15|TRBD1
CASSFGVGTGYEQYF
TGTGCCAGCAGCTTTGGCGTCGGGACAGGCTACGAGCAGTACTTC
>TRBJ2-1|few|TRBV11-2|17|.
CASSLTPDRPLMEEQFF
TGTGCCAGCAGCTTAACGCCGGACAGACCATTAATGGAGGAGCAGTTCTTC
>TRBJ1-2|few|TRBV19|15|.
CASSTNSATVYGYTF
TGTGCCAGTAGTACTAACAGCGCCACCGTTTATGGCTACACCTTC
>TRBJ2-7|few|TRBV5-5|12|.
CASRLDGYEQYF
TGTGCCAGCAGACTCGACGGTTACGAGCAGTACTTC
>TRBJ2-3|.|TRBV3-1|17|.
CASSPGPQRISTDTQYF
TGTGCCAGCAGCCCGGGGCCCCAGCGGATCAGCACAGATACGCAGTATTTT
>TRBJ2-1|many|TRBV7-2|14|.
CASSTPAGNNEQFF
TGTGCCAGCAGCACACCGGCGGGGAACAATGAGCAGTTCTTC
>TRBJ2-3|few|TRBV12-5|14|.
CASGSWGTTDTQYF
TGTGCTAGTGGTTCATGGGGGACCACAGATACGCAGTATTTT
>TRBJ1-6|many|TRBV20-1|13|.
CSASDSYNSPLHF
TGCAGTGCCTCAGACTCCTATAATTCACCCCTCCACTTT
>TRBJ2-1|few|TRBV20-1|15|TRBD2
CSARGLAGGGNEQFF
TGCAGTGCTAGAGGGCTAGCGGGAGGAGGTAATGAGCAGTTCTTC
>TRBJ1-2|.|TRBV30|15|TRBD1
CAWSVGTGNAYGYTF
TGTGCCTGGAGTGTCGGGACAGGGAATGCCTATGGCTACACCTTC
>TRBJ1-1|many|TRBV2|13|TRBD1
CACRDSTNTEAFF
TGTGCCTGCCGGGACAGCACGAACACTGAAGCTTTCTTT
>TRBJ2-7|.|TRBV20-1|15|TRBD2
CSARADSGRAYEQYF
TGCAGTGCTAGAGCTGATAGCGGGAGGGCCTACGAGCAGTACTTC
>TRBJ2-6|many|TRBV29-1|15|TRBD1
CSVVPEGAGANVLTF
TGCAGCGTTGTCCCCGAGGGGGCCGGGGCCAACGTCCTGACTTTC
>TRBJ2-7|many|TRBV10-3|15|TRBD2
CAISLAGGSSYEQYF
TGTGCCATCAGTCTAGCGGGAGGGAGCTCCTACGAGCAGTACTTC
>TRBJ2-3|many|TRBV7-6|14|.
CASSARAGRDTQYF
TGTGCCAGCAGCGCCCGGGCGGGGAGGGATACGCAGTATTTT